The T cell receptor (beta chain) described here comes from a study of shared clonotypes between healthy human individuals. The CDR3 covers 15 residues. Germline assignment: CDR1 MDHEN and CDR2 SYDVKM. J lost 2 bases, V lost 5 bases, and 4 bases had no gene match. This table comes from immunoSEQ multiplex PCR, and its TCRdb copy is limited to in-frame clones, with some not included. The top ten hold 0.4% to 0.55% of the sample, which has roughly 1,500,000 clones, under 99% seen once. The sequence was obtained from a young man in good health. The sample comprised naive CD4+ T cells sorted from blood. Subset noted: CD45RA+ positively selected. The rearrangement joins TRBV28 to TRBJ2-1, with 9 nucleotides matching TRBD2. This CDR3 reads CASSLSGGPYNEQFF. DNA for the CDR3: TGTGCCAGCAGTCTTAGCGGGGGACCCTACAATGAGCAGTTCTTC.